This T cell receptor (beta chain) is from a study of T cells in Graves' hyperthyroidism and ophthalmopathy. Notes on the study in general: Before onset, by a median of approximately 6.8 months, the model predicted ophthalmopathy.

The TCR beta CDR3 regions underwent amplification using RNA transcripts as the source. HTBI primers were used for first-round RT-PCR of the TCR CDR3. TCRdb recomputed calls from the multiplex PCR reads with MiXCR, one row per CDR3 protein. In the table there are 550,000 to 700,000 distinct CDR3 sequences, about 14% of which are singletons. Source material for PBMCs was 9 to 10 ml fresh peripheral blood. Comments on this clonotype: The target antigen is unknown.

The sequenced sample was blood. The TCR sequence derives from a woman between 40 and 50 years old with Graves' ophthalmopathy.

The CDR3, as DNA: TGTGCCAGCAGCCAAGATCCCCCGGGACTAGCGGGACAAGAGACCCAGTACTTC. Protein: CASSQDPPGLAGQETQYF. The chain is built from TRBV3-1 and TRBJ2-5, with 13 bases that match TRBD2. The CDR3 consists of 18 residues. Losses at the gene ends were 0 bases for V and 2 bases for J; bases not matched to a gene: 6. Germline CDR1 and CDR2: LGHDT and YNNKEL (reference sequence).